The clone carrying this T cell receptor (beta chain) was counted ten times or more. Time point defined: blood at routine non-recurrence follow-up after resection. In the library, each TCR cDNA molecule bore its own unique molecular identifier. TCRdb re-analysed the 5' RACE reads in MiXCR, keeping a single row per CDR3 protein. In the table there are some 41,000 distinct CDR3 sequences, about 22% of which are singletons. The sample originates from a study of spatial heterogeneity in lung cancer. The TCR was taken from a female donor with early-stage non-small cell lung cancer. The sequences come from PBMCs, collected at follow-up.

This CDR3 is CASSPQISRAGSNQPQHF. The CDR3 DNA sequence: TGTGCCAGTAGTCCGCAGATATCCCGGGCCGGTAGCAATCAGCCCCAGCATTTT. The chain is built from TRBV19 and TRBJ1-5; no firm D call. V lost 5 bases and J lost 0, with 20 bases in between. Germline loops: CDR1 LNHDA, CDR2 SQIVND (reference sequence). The CDR3 runs 18 residues.